The clone carrying this TCR beta chain turned up a few times. The CDR3 loop spans 14 amino acids. Between the trimmed V and J ends, which lost 3 bases and 4 bases, there was a span of 12 bases. CDR1 is ENHRY and CDR2 is SYGVKD in the germline V gene. This sample was included in a study of human T cells and chemical hapten exposure. TCRdb re-derived calls from the RACE reads in MiXCR, one entry per CDR3 protein. Among just under 350,000 distinct CDR3 sequences listed, approximately 6.3% were seen once. The time point here: patch test 1, 2 weeks after DPC sensitization. Treatment here: therapeutic diphenylcyclopropenone sensitization with weekly scalp DPC.

The chain employs TRBV10-3 and TRBJ1-2; maybe TRBD1 (5 bases). The specimen comprised whole blood, sampled in connection with sensitization to the hapten diphenylcyclopropenone (DPC). The clonotype comes from a woman under 30 with alopecia areata. Some clones in this sample may be carry-over from other donors' samples. The CDR3 loop reads CAISDYDSPYGYTF. DNA of the CDR3: TGTGCCATCAGTGATTACGACAGTCCCTATGGCTACACCTTC.